This entry is about one T cell receptor (beta chain). Germline values: CDR1 SGHNT, CDR2 YYREEE (reference sequence). V lost 4 bases, J lost 4 bases, and 3 bases stayed unmatched. The CDR3 contains 13 residues. Sequencing used immunoSEQ multiplex PCR; TCRdb keeps in-frame clones, though not all of them. The table has 5,000 or so clones, roughly 77% seen once. This sample is drawn from a study of immune evolution from preneoplasia to lung adenocarcinoma. Between the mid-2010s and the late 2010s, patients underwent resection in Japan or China. This TCR came from a person between 55 and 80 years old with lung adenocarcinoma. Sequenced input: FFPE lung adenocarcinoma in situ tissue. The J gene is TRBJ1-1, the V gene TRBV5-4, with TRBD1 identical over 8 bases. The CDR3 spells CASSPDRGTEAFF. In nucleotides, the CDR3 is TGTGCCAGCAGCCCCGACAGGGGCACTGAAGCTTTCTTT.